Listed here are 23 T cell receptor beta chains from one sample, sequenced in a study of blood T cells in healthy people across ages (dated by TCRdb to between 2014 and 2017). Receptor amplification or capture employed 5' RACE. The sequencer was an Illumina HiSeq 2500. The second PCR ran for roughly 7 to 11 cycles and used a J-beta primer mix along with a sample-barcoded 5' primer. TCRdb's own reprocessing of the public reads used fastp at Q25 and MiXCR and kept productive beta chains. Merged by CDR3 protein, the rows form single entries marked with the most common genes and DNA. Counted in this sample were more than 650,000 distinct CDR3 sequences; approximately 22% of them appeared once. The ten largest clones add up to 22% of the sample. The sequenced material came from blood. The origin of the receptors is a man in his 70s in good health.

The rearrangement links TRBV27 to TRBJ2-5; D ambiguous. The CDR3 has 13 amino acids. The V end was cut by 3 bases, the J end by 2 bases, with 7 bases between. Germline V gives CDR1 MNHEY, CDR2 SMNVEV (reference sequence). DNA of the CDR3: TGTGCCAGCAGTTTTAGGCCTCAAGAGACCCAGTACTTC. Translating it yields CASSFRPQETQYF.

CDR3 nucleotide sequence: TGTGCCAGCAGTGTCCCCCGGGGAGAGGGAGAGACCCAGTACTTC. Translation gives CASSVPRGEGETQYF. The chain has TRBV12-3 or TRBV12-4 and TRBJ2-5; D is perhaps TRBD2 (5 bases). This CDR3 spans 15 amino acids. Trimming stripped 5 bases from V and 4 bases from J, with 17 bases between.

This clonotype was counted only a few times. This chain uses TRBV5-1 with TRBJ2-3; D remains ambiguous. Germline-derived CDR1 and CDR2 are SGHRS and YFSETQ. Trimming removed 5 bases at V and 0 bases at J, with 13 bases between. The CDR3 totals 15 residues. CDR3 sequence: CASSASPGSTDTQYF. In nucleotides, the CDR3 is TGCGCCAGCAGTGCCAGCCCTGGCAGCACAGATACGCAGTATTTT.

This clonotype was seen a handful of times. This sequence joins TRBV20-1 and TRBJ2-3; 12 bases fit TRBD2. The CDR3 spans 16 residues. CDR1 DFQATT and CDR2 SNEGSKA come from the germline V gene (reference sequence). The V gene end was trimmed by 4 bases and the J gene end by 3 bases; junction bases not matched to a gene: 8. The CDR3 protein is CSAIGLAGWGTDTQYF. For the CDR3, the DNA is TGCAGTGCTATCGGACTAGCGGGATGGGGTACAGATACGCAGTATTTT.

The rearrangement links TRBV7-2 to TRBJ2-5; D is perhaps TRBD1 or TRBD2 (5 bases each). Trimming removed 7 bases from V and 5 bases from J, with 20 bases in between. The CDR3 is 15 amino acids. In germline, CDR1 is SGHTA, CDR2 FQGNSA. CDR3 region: CASMPLITGRETQYF. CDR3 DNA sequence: TGTGCCAGCATGCCCTTGATTACGGGACGGGAGACCCAGTACTTC.

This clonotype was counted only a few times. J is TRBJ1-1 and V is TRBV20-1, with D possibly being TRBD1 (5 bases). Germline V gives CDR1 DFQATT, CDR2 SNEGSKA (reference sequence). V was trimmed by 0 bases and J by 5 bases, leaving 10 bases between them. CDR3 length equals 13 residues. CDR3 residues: CSARDGGGTEAFF. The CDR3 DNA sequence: TGCAGTGCTAGAGATGGGGGAGGTACTGAAGCTTTCTTT.

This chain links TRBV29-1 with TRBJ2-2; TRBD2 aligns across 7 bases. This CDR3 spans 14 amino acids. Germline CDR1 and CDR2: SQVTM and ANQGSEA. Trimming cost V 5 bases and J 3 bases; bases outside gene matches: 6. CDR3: CSVFAGVDTGELFF. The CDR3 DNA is TGCAGCGTTTTCGCGGGAGTCGACACCGGGGAGCTGTTTTTT.

For the CDR3, the DNA is TGCAGCGTACTTCGACAGGGACGGGGCCCAGATACGCAGTATTTT. This sequence encodes CSVLRQGRGPDTQYF. The chain combines TRBV20-1 with TRBJ2-3; 7 bases align to TRBD1. In germline, CDR1 is DFQATT, CDR2 SNEGSKA (reference sequence). CDR3 length equals 15 residues.

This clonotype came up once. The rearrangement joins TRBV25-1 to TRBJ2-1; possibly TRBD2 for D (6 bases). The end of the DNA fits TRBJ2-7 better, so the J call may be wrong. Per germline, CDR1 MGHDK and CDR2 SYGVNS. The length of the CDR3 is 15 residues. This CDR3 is CASSPGGAGSYEQYF. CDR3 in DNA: TGTGCCAGCAGTCCCGGCGGGGCAGGGTCCTACGAGCAGTACTTC.

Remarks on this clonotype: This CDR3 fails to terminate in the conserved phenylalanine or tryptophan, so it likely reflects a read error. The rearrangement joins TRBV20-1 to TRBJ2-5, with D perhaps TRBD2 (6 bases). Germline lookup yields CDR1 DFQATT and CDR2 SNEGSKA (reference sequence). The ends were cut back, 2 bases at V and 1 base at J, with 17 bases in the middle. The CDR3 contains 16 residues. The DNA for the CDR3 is TGCAGTGCTAGACCAGGCCGGAGGGCGGGCCAAGAGACCCAGTACTCC. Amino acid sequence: CSARPGRRAGQETQYS.

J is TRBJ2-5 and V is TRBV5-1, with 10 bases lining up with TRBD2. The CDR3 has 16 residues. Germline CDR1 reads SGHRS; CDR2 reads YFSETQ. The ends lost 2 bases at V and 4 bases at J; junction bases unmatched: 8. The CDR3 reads CASSFLAGDPRETQYF. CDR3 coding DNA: TGCGCCAGCAGCTTCCTAGCGGGGGATCCCAGAGAGACCCAGTACTTC.

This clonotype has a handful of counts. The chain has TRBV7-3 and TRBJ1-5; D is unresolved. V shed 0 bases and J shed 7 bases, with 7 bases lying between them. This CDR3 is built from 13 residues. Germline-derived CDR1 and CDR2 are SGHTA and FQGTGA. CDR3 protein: CASSLTWEQPQHF. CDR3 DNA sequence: TGTGCCAGCAGCTTAACATGGGAACAGCCCCAGCATTTT.

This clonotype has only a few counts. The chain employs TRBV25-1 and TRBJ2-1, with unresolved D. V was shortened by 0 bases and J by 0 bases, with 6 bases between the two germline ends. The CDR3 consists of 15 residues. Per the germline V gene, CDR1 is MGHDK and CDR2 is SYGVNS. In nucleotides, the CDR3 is TGTGCCAGCAGTGAATATCGCCCCTCCTACAATGAGCAGTTCTTC. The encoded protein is CASSEYRPSYNEQFF. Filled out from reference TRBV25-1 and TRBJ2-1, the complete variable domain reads EADIYQTPRYLVIGTGKKITLECSQTMGHDKMYWYQQDPGMELHLIHYSYGVNSTEKGDLSSESTVSRIRTEHFPLTLESARPSHTSQYLCASSEYRPSYNEQFFGPGTRLTVL.

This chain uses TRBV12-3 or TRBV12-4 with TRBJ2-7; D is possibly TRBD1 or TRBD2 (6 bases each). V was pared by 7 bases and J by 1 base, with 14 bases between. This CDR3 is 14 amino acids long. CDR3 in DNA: TGTGCCAGCACCCCGGGGGCGGGGTCCTACGAGCAGTACTTC. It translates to CASTPGAGSYEQYF.

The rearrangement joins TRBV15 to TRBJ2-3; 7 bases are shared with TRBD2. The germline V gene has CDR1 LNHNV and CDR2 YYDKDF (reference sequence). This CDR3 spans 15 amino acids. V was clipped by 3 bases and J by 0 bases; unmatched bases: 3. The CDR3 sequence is CATSRSGTSTDTQYF. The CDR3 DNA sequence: TGTGCCACCAGCAGGAGCGGGACTAGCACAGATACGCAGTATTTT.

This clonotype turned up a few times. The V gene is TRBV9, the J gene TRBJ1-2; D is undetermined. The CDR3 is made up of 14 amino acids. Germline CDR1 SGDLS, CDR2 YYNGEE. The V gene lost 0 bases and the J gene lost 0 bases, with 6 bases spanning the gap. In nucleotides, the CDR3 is TGTGCCAGCAGCGTAGGGTCCCCTAACTATGGCTACACCTTC. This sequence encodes CASSVGSPNYGYTF.

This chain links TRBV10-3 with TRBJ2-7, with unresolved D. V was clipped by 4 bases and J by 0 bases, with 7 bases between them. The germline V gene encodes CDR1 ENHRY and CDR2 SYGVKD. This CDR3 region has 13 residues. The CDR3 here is CAISAVLSYEQYV. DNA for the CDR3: TGTGCCATCAGTGCGGTCCTCTCCTACGAGCAGTACGTC.

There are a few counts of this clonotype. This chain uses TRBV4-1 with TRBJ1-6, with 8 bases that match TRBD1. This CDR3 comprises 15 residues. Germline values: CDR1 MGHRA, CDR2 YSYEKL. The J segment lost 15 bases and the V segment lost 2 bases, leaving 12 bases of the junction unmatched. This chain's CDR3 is CASSQQDRERRLLHF. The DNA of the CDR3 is TGCGCCAGCAGCCAACAGGACAGGGAGAGGAGACTCCTCCACTTT.

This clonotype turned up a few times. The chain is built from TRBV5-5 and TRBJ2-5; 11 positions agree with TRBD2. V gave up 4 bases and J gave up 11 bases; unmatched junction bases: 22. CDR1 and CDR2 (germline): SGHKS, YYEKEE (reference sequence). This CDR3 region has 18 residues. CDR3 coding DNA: TGTGCCAGCAGCCATCTAGCGGGGGGCCTCCGCGGGACAATTGAGCAGTACTTC. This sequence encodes CASSHLAGGLRGTIEQYF.

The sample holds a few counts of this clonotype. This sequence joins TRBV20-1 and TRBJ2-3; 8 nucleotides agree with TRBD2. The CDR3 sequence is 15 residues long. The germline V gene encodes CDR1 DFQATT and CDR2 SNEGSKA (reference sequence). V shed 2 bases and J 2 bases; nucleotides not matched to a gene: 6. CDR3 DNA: TGCAGTGCTAGACCACTAGCGGCTCTCACAGATACGCAGTATTTT. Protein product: CSARPLAALTDTQYF.

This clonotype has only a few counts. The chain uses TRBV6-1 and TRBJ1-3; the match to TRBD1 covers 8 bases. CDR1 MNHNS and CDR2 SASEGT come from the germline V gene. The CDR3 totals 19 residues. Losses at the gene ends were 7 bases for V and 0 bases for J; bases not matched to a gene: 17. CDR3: CASTPVEGQARLSGNTIYF. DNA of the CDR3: TGTGCCAGCACGCCCGTCGAGGGACAGGCCAGACTCTCTGGAAACACCATATATTTT.

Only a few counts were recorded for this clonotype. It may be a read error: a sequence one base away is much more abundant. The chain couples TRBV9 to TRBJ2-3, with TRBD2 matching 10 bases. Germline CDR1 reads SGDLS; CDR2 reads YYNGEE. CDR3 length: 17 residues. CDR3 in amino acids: CVSSPTRASGSSDTQYF. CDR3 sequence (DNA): TGTGTCAGCAGCCCCACGCGGGCTAGCGGGAGCTCGGATACGCAGTATTTT.

In nucleotides, the CDR3 is TGCAGCGGTTCCTCAGGACAGGGAACTGAAGCTTTCTTT. Its protein is CSGSSGQGTEAFF. The chain joins TRBV29-1 to TRBJ1-1, with TRBD1 matching over 8 bases. This CDR3 contains 13 residues. In germline, CDR1 is SQVTM, CDR2 ANQGSEA. V lost 7 bases, J lost 5 bases, and 9 bases stayed unmatched.